This passage covers 20 T cell receptor beta chains from one sample sequenced in a study of breast tumors, draining lymph nodes, adjacent tissues. Breast cancer patients provided tissue from their axillary draining lymph nodes. MiXCR was run by TCRdb on the multiplex PCR reads, yielding one entry per CDR3 protein. Of around 140,000 distinct CDR3 sequences listed, 20% to 25% are singletons. Sequencing was performed on axillary lymph node tissue. The source of these receptors is a female donor with breast cancer. Some clones in this sample may be carry-over from other donors' samples.

This clonotype was seen many times. CDR3 sequence reads: CSAGLAGEQYF. The CDR3 DNA follows: TGCAGTGCTGGGCTAGCGGGTGAGCAGTACTTC. The V call is TRBV20-1, the J call TRBJ2-7; TRBD2 agrees at 8 bases. Germline CDR1 is DFQATT and CDR2 is SNEGSKA (reference sequence). J was trimmed by 7 bases and V by 5 bases; bases with no gene match: 4. The CDR3 totals 11 residues.

This clonotype has a count of ten or more. The genes are TRBV5-4 and TRBJ2-2; D remains unclear. Trimming took off 6 bases at V and 4 bases at J, with 16 bases between the two ends. The CDR3 consists of 15 residues. Germline V gene lookup returns CDR1 SGHNT and CDR2 YYREEE (reference sequence). This CDR3 reads CASKASGLSTGELFF. DNA for the CDR3: TGTGCCAGCAAGGCCTCAGGTTTGAGCACCGGGGAGCTGTTTTTT.

Regarding this clonotype: Given a much more abundant clone one base away, this may be a read error. The J gene is TRBJ2-7, the V gene TRBV5-1, with 10 bases identical to TRBD1. The CDR3 spans 15 residues. CDR1 and CDR2 (germline): SGHRS, YFSETQ. The DNA of the CDR3 is TGTGCCAGCAGCCGGTGGACAGGGGGAACCTACGAGCGGTACTTC. Protein: CASSRWTGGTYERYF.

This clonotype appeared many times. This chain connects TRBV20-1 to TRBJ2-5; the D gene could be TRBD1 or TRBD2 (5 bases each). The CDR3 length is 14 residues. Germline V gives CDR1 DFQATT, CDR2 SNEGSKA (reference sequence). Trimming stripped 2 bases from V and 1 base from J, with 11 bases between. In DNA, the CDR3 is TGCAGTGCTAGATCCGGGGCCCCCCAAGAGACCCAGTACTTC. Its translation: CSARSGAPQETQYF.

This clonotype appeared a few times. This chain joins TRBV5-6 and TRBJ2-4, with 7 bases aligning to TRBD2. V shed 1 base and J 0 bases; nucleotides not matched to a gene: 4. This CDR3 contains 16 residues. The germline V gene encodes CDR1 SGHDT and CDR2 YYEEEE. The CDR3, as DNA: TGTGCCAGCAGCTTGATGGGGAGGGGAGCCAAAAACATTCAGTACTTC. Encoded protein: CASSLMGRGAKNIQYF.

About this clonotype itself: One base away lies a much larger clone, so this may be a sequencing read error. The chain combines TRBV6-4 with TRBJ2-1, with 9 bases matching TRBD2. Per the germline V gene, CDR1 is MRHNA and CDR2 is SNTAGT. The CDR3 sequence is 15 residues long. DNA for the CDR3: TGTGCCAGCAGTTACTTAGCGGGAGCGAATAATGAGCGGTTCTTC. It encodes CASSYLAGANNERFF.

The chain is built from TRBV7-8 and TRBJ2-7; 7 bases line up with TRBD1. CDR3 size: 14 residues. V gave up 5 bases and J gave up 2 bases; unmatched junction bases: 6. In germline, CDR1 is SGHVS, CDR2 FQNEAQ. CDR3 region: CASSLSGQPYEQYF. The CDR3, as DNA: TGTGCCAGCAGCCTTTCGGGACAGCCCTACGAGCAGTACTTC. Drawing the rest from reference TRBV7-8 and TRBJ2-7, the complete variable domain is GAGVSQSPRYKVAKRGQDVALRCDPISGHVSLFWYQQALGQGPEFLTYFQNEAQLDKSGLPSDRFFAERPEGSVSTLKIQRTQQEDSAVYLCASSLSGQPYEQYFGPGTRLTVT.

This clonotype occurred many times. The chain joins TRBV6-6 to TRBJ1-3; the match to TRBD1 covers 9 bases. Germline values: CDR1 MNHNY, CDR2 SVGAGI (reference sequence). The V segment lost 6 bases and the J segment 4 bases; nucleotides outside the gene matches: 7. The CDR3 is 15 residues long. CDR3 nucleotides: TGTGCCAGCAGGCCCGGGACAGGGTCCGGAAACACCATATATTTT. Translated, it gives CASRPGTGSGNTIYF.

This clonotype turned up a few times. The chain combines TRBV28 with TRBJ2-1, with 12 bases lining up with TRBD2. J was trimmed by 8 bases and V by 7 bases; bases with no gene match: 6. This CDR3 has 14 amino acids. Germline CDR1 and CDR2: MDHEN and SYDVKM. As DNA, the CDR3 is TGTGCCAGCATAACTAGCGGGAGGCCGGATGAGCAGTTCTTC. Protein: CASITSGRPDEQFF.

As regards this clonotype: A much larger clone lies a single base off, so this may be a read error. This chain uses TRBV15 with TRBJ2-7, with D perhaps being TRBD1 or TRBD2 (5 bases each). CDR3 length: 15 amino acids. Germline V lookup: CDR1 LNHNV, CDR2 YYDKDF (reference sequence). The CDR3 spells CATSRAGGSSYGQYF. DNA for the CDR3: TGTGCCACCAGCAGAGCTGGGGGTAGTTCCTACGGGCAGTACTTC.

This clonotype was observed at least ten times. The rearrangement joins TRBV5-1 to TRBJ2-1; no firm D call. Between the trimmed V and J ends, which lost 4 bases and 4 bases, there was a span of 15 bases. The CDR3 runs to 15 residues. Germline V gene sequence: CDR1 SGHRS, CDR2 YFSETQ. CDR3 sequence (DNA): TGCGCCAGCAGCCGCGGCCTGAAGGATTACAATGAGCAGTTCTTC. Translated: CASSRGLKDYNEQFF. The full variable domain, in which reference TRBV5-1 and TRBJ2-1 provide the parts outside the CDR3, is KAGVTQTPRYLIKTRGQQVTLSCSPISGHRSVSWYQQTPGQGLQFLFEYFSETQRNKGNFPGRFSGRQFSNSRSEMNVSTLELGDSALYLCASSRGLKDYNEQFFGPGTRLTVL.

This clonotype was seen many times. V gene TRBV7-9 combines with J gene TRBJ1-2; 7 bases line up with TRBD1. V was pared by 1 base and J by 4 bases, with 6 bases of the junction left unmatched. This CDR3 comprises 15 residues. In germline, CDR1 is SEHNR, CDR2 FQNEAQ (reference sequence). The CDR3 DNA sequence: TGTGCCAGCAGCTTAGGGACAGGTCCTTCCTATGGCTACACCTTC. The encoded protein is CASSLGTGPSYGYTF.

This clonotype was counted many times. This chain uses TRBV20-1 with TRBJ2-7; perhaps TRBD1 as D (5 bases). The CDR3 runs to 13 residues. The V end lost 4 bases, the J end lost 0 bases, and 10 bases lay between the germline ends. CDR1 is DFQATT and CDR2 is SNEGSKA in the germline V gene (reference sequence). The CDR3 bases are TGCAGTGCTATTTGGACAAGCTCCTACGAGCAGTACTTC. This gives the protein CSAIWTSSYEQYF.

This clonotype showed up many times. The chain links TRBV6-1 to TRBJ2-7; 14 nucleotides align to TRBD2. Per germline, CDR1 MNHNS and CDR2 SASEGT. The CDR3 runs to 15 residues. The V segment lost 4 bases and the J segment 4 bases; nucleotides outside the gene matches: 3. CDR3 nucleotide sequence: TGTGCCAGCAGTGGACTAGCGGGAGGGACTTACGAGCAGTACTTC. This gives the protein CASSGLAGGTYEQYF.

Many counts were recorded for this clonotype. The chain carries TRBV3-1 and TRBJ2-1; D may be TRBD2 (6 bases). The CDR3 has 14 amino acids. Germline values: CDR1 LGHDT, CDR2 YNNKEL (reference sequence). V lost 3 bases, J lost 8 bases, and 14 bases lay in between. The CDR3 loop reads CASSQAPSVHEQFF. The CDR3 DNA is TGTGCCAGCAGCCAGGCCCCTAGCGTCCATGAGCAGTTCTTC.

The V call is TRBV10-3, the J call TRBJ2-5, with D perhaps assigned TRBD1 or TRBD2 (5 bases each). Trimming removed 6 bases from V and 5 bases from J, with 13 bases in between. The CDR3 length is 13 residues. CDR1 is ENHRY, CDR2 SYGVKD, per germline. CDR3 DNA sequence: TGTGCCATCAGCGCCGGGACCCCCGAGACCCAGTACTTC. It specifies CAISAGTPETQYF.

This clonotype was observed many times. J is TRBJ2-1 and V is TRBV6-4, with D hard to call. CDR3 length: 16 amino acids. Germline CDR1 reads MRHNA; CDR2 reads SNTAGT. The ends were cut back, 1 base at V and 0 bases at J, with 10 bases in the middle. CDR3: CASSDLLPSSYNEQFF. The CDR3 DNA reads as TGTGCCAGCAGTGACTTGCTCCCTAGCTCCTACAATGAGCAGTTCTTC.

In this sample, this clonotype turned up a few times. This may arise from a read error, as a much more abundant clone is one base away. The chain has TRBV20-1 and TRBJ1-3, with D perhaps TRBD1 (5 bases). Germline assignment: CDR1 DFQATT and CDR2 SNEGSKA (reference sequence). The CDR3 covers 14 residues. CDR3 in DNA: TGCAGTGCTTTAGACAGATACTCTGGAAACACCGTATATTTT. Translating it yields CSALDRYSGNTVYF.

This CDR3 is CACPGPTDGYTF. Here the CDR3 DNA reads TGTGCCTGCCCGGGGCCGACGGATGGCTACACCTTC. The chain combines TRBV30 with TRBJ1-2, with D perhaps TRBD1 (5 bases). This CDR3 contains 12 residues. The germline V gene encodes CDR1 GTSNPN and CDR2 SVGIG (reference sequence). V lost 6 bases and J 6 bases, leaving 14 bases between the germline ends.

The rearrangement links TRBV13 to TRBJ2-7; 13 positions agree with TRBD2. Germline CDR1 PRHDT, CDR2 FYEKMQ (reference sequence). The V segment lost 5 bases and the J segment 3 bases; nucleotides outside the gene matches: 4. There are 15 residues in the CDR3. The CDR3 nucleotides are TGTGCCAGCAGCCCGGGACTAGCGGGATTCTACGAGCAGTACTTC. This sequence encodes CASSPGLAGFYEQYF.